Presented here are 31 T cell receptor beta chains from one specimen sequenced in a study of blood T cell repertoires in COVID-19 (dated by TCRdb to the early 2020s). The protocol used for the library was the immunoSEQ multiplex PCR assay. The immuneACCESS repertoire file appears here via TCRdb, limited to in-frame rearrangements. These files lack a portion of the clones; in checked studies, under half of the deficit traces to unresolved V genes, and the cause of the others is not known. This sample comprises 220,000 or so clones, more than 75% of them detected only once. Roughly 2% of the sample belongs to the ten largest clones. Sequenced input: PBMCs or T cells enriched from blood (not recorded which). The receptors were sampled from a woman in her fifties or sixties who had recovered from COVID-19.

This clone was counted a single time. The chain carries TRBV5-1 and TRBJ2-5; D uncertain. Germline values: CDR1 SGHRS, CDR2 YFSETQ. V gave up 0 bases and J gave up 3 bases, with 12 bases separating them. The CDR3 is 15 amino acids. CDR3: CASSLASLAEETQYF. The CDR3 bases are TGCGCCAGCAGCTTGGCCAGTTTAGCTGAAGAGACCCAGTACTTC. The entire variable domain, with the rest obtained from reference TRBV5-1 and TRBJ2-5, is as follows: KAGVTQTPRYLIKTRGQQVTLSCSPISGHRSVSWYQQTPGQGLQFLFEYFSETQRNKGNFPGRFSGRQFSNSRSEMNVSTLELGDSALYLCASSLASLAEETQYFGPGTRLLVL.

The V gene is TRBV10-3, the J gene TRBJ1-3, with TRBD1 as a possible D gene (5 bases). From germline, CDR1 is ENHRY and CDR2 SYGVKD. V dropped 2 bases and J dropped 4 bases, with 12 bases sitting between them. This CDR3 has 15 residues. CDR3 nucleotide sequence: TGTGCCATCAGTGAGCCCGGTCGGGGGGGAAACACCATATATTTT. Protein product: CAISEPGRGGNTIYF.

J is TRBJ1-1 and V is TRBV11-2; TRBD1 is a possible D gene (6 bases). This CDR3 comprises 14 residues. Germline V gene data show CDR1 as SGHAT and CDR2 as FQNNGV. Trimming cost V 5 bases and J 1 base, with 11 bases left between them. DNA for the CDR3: TGTGCCAGCAGCCCGCTGACAGGGAACACTGAAGCTTTCTTT. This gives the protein CASSPLTGNTEAFF.

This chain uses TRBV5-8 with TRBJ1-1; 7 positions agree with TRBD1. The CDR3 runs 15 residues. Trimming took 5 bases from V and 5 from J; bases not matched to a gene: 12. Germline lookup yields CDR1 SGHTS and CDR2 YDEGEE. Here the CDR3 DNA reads TGTGCCAGCAGTTTCCAAAGACAGGGTTGGACTGAAGCTTTCTTT. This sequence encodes CASSFQRQGWTEAFF.

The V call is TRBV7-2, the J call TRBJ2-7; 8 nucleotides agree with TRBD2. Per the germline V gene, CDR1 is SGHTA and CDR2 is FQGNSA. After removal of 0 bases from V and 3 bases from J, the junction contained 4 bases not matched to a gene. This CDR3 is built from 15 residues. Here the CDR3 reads CASSLAAGGFYEQYF. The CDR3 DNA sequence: TGTGCCAGCAGCTTAGCGGCGGGAGGTTTCTACGAGCAGTACTTC.

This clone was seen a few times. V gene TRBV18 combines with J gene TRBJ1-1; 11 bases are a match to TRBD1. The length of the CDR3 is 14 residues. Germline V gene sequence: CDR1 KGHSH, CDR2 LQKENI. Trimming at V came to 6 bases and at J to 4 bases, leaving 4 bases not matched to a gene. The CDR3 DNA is TGTGCCAGCTCGTCCGGGACAGGGGGCACTGAAGCTTTCTTT. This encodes CASSSGTGGTEAFF.

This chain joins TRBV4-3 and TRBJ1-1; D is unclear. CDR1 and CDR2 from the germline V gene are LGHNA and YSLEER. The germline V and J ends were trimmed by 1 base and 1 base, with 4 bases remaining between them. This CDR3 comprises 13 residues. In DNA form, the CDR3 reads TGCGCCAGCAGCCAAGTCCAGAACACTGAAGCTTTCTTT. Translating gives CASSQVQNTEAFF.

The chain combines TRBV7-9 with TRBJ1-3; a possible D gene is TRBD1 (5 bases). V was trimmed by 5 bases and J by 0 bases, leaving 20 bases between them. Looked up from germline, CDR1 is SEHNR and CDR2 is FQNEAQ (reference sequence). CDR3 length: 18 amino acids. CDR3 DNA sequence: TGTGCCAGCAGCACGAGGACACCCGTGGGGCTCTCTGGAAACACCATATATTTT. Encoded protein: CASSTRTPVGLSGNTIYF.

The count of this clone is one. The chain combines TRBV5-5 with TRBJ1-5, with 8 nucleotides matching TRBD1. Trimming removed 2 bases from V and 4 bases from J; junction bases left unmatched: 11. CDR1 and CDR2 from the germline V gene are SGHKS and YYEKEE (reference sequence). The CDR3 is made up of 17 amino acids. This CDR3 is CASSFGTGPTGNQPQHF. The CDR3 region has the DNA TGTGCCAGCAGCTTCGGGACAGGTCCTACCGGGAATCAGCCCCAGCATTTT.

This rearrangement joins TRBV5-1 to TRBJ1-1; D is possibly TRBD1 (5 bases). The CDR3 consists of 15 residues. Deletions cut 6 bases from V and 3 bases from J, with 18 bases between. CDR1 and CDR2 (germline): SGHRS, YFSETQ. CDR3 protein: CASNNTWAGYTEAFF. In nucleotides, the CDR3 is TGCGCCAGCAACAATACTTGGGCAGGGTACACTGAAGCTTTCTTT. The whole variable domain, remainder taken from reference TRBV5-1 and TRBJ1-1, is KAGVTQTPRYLIKTRGQQVTLSCSPISGHRSVSWYQQTPGQGLQFLFEYFSETQRNKGNFPGRFSGRQFSNSRSEMNVSTLELGDSALYLCASNNTWAGYTEAFFGQGTRLTVV.

The CDR3 DNA follows: TGTGCCAGCTCCGCACTCTGGGGGGACTTAGGTCGCGAGCAGTACTTC. Translation: CASSALWGDLGREQYF. V and J are TRBV14 and TRBJ2-7, with D possibly matching TRBD2 (6 bases). This CDR3 comprises 16 residues. Germline-derived CDR1 and CDR2 are SGHDN and FVKESK. V was pared by 8 bases and J by 6 bases, with 26 bases between.

CDR3 region: CASSFSHASETQYF. CDR3 coding DNA: TGTGCCAGCAGCTTTTCACACGCCTCAGAGACCCAGTACTTC. The gene calls are TRBV7-3 and TRBJ2-5; D gene ambiguous. With 3 bases removed from V and 4 bases from J, the gap between germline ends came to 12 bases. Per germline, CDR1 SGHTA and CDR2 FQGTGA. The CDR3 is 14 residues long.

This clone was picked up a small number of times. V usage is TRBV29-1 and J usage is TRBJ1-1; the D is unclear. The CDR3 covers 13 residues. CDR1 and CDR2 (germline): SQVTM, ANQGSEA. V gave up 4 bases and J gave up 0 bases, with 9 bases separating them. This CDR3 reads CSVVELLNTEAFF. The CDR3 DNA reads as TGCAGCGTTGTTGAGCTTTTGAACACTGAAGCTTTCTTT.

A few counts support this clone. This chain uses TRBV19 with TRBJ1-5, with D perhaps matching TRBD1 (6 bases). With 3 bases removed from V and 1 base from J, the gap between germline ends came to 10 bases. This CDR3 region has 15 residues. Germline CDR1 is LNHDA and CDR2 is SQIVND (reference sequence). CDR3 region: CASSIAGASNQPQHF. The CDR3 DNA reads TGTGCCAGTAGTATCGCAGGGGCGAGCAATCAGCCCCAGCATTTT.

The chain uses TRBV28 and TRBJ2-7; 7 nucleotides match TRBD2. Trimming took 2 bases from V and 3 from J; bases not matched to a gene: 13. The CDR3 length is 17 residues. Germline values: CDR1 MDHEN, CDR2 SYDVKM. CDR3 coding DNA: TGTGCCAGCAGTTTAGGGTTCGGCCTAGCGGAAAACTACGAGCAGTACTTC. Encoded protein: CASSLGFGLAENYEQYF.

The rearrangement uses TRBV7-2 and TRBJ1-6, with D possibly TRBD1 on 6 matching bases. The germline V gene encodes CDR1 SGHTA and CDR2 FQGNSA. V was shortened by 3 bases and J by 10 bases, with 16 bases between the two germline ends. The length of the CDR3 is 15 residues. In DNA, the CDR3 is TGTGCCAGCAGCTTTAGACAGGCCCTCGGGTCACCCCTCCACTTT. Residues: CASSFRQALGSPLHF.

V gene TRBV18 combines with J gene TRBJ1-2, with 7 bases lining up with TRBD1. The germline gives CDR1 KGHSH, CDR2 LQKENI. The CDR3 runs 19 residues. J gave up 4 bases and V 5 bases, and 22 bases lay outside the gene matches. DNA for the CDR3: TGTGCCAGCTCATCGGGGCCTATCTTAGAGGGGGCCCACTTCTATGGCTACACCTTC. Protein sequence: CASSSGPILEGAHFYGYTF.

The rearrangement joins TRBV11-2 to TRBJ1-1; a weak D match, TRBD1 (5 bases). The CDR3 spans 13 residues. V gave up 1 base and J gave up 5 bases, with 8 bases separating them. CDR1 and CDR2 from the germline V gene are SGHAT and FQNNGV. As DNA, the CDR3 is TGTGCCAGCAGCTTAGGATCAGGGACTGAAGCTTTCTTT. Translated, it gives CASSLGSGTEAFF.

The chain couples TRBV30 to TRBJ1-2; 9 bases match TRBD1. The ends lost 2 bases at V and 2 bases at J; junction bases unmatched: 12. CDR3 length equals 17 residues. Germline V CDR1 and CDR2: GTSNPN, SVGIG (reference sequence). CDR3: CAWSTSRDRVFNYGYTF. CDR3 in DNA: TGTGCCTGGAGTACCTCCCGGGACAGGGTATTCAACTATGGCTACACCTTC.

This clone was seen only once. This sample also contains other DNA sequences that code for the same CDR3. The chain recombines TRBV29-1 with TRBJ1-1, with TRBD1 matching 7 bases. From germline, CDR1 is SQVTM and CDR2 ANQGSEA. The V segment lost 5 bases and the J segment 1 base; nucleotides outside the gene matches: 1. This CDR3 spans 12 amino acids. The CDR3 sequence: CSVNRGNTEAFF. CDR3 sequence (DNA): TGCAGCGTTAACAGGGGGAACACTGAAGCTTTCTTT. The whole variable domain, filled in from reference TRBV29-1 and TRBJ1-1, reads SAVISQKPSRDICQRGTSLTIQCQVDSQVTMMFWYRQQPGQSLTLIATANQGSEATYESGFVIDKFPISRPNLTFSTLTVSNMSPEDSSIYLCSVNRGNTEAFFGQGTRLTVV.

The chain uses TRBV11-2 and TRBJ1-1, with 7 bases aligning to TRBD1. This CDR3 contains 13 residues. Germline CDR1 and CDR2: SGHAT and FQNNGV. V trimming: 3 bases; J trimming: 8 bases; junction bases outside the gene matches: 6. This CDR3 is CASSFGTAAEAFF. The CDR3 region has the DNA TGTGCCAGCAGCTTCGGGACAGCCGCAGAAGCTTTCTTT.

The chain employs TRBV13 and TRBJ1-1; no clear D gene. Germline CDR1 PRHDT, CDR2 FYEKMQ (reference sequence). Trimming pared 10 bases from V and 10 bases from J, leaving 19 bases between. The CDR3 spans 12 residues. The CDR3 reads CATAVAKAGAFF. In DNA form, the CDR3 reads TGTGCCACCGCGGTAGCCAAGGCGGGAGCTTTCTTT.

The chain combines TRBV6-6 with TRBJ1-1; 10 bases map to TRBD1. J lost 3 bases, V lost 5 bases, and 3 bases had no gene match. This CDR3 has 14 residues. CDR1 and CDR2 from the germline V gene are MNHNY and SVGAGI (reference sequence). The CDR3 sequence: CASSEDRGDTEAFF. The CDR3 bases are TGTGCCAGCAGTGAGGACAGGGGGGACACTGAAGCTTTCTTT.

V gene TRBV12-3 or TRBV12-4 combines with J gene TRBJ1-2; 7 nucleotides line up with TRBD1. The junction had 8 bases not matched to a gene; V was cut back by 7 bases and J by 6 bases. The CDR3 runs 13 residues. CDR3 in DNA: TGTGCCAGCATGACAGGGTTATCGCATGGCTACACCTTC. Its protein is CASMTGLSHGYTF.

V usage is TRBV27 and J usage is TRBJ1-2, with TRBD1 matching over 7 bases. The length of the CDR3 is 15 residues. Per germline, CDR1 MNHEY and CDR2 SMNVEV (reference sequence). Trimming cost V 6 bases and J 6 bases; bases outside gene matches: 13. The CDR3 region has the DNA TGTGCCAGCAGCCGATCGACAGGGTGGAGAAATGGCTACACCTTC. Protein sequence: CASSRSTGWRNGYTF.

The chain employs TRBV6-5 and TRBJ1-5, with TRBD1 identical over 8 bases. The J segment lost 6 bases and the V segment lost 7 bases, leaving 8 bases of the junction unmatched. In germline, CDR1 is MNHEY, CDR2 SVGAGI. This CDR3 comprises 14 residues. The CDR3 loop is CASTRQGSGQPQHF. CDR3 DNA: TGTGCCAGCACCAGACAGGGGAGCGGTCAGCCCCAGCATTTT.

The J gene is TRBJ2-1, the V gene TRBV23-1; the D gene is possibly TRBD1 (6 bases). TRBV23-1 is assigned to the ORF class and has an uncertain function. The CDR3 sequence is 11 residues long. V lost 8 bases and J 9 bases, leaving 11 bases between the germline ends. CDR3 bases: TGCGCCAGCCTACAGGGTACTGAGCAGTTCTTC. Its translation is CASLQGTEQFF.

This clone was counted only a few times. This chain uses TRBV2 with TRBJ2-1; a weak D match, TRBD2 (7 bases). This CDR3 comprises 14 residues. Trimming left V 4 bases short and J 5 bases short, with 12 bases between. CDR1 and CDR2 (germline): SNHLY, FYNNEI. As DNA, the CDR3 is TGTGCCAGCAGTGCGGGGGGCTGGAACAATGAGCAGTTCTTC. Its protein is CASSAGGWNNEQFF.

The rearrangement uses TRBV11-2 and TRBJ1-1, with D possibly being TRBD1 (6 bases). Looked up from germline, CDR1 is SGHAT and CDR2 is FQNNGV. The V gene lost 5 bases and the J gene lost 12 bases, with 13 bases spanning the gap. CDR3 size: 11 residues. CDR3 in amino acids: CASSVTGWPFF. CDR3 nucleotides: TGTGCCAGCAGCGTTACAGGGTGGCCTTTCTTT.

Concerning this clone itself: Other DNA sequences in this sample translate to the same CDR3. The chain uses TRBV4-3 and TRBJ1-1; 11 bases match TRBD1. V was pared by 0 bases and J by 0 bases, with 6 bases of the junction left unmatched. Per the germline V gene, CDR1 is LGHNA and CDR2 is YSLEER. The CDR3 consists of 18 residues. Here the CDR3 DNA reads TGCGCCAGCAGCCAAGATCGGTTGGACAGGGGGCTGAACACTGAAGCTTTCTTT. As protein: CASSQDRLDRGLNTEAFF.

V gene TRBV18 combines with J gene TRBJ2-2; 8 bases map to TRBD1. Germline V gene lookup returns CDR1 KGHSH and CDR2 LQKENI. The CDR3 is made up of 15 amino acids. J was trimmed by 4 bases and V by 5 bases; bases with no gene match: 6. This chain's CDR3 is CASSSVTGGTGELFF. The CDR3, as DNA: TGTGCCAGCTCATCCGTCACAGGGGGCACCGGGGAGCTGTTTTTT. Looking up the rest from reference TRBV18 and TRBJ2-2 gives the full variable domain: NAGVMQNPRHLVRRRGQEARLRCSPMKGHSHVYWYRQLPEEGLKFMVYLQKENIIDESGMPKERFSAEFPKEGPSILRIQQVVRGDSAAYFCASSSVTGGTGELFFGEGSRLTVL.